This T cell receptor beta chain was recovered during a study of early T cells in non-severe SARS-CoV-2 infection. As for the study in general: Chains were not paired, and sequencing was done on bulk RNA from unsorted whole blood.

The CDR3 runs 15 residues. Germline V gene data show CDR1 as SGHAT and CDR2 as FQNNGV. The V gene lost 5 bases and the J gene lost 4 bases, with 17 bases spanning the gap. Individual cDNA molecules carried attached unique molecular identifiers. TCRdb redid the calling of the 5' RACE reads with MiXCR, one entry per CDR3 protein. The sample has around 50,000 distinct CDR3 sequences; 5.6% are singletons. As for this clonotype: Its specificity is not known.

Regarding the study as a whole: Clonotype matching in VDJdb favored anti-spike CD8 responses and did not capture private and CD4 specificities.

Sequences were obtained from whole blood. The TCR was taken from an adult who was a healthcare worker with PCR-confirmed SARS-CoV-2 infection or an uninfected control (not recorded which). The rearrangement uses TRBV11-2 and TRBJ1-1; tentative D call: TRBD1 (6 bases). CDR3 sequence reads: CASSPTWVGGTEAFF. CDR3 DNA: TGTGCCAGCAGCCCCACATGGGTAGGGGGCACTGAAGCTTTCTTT. Supplemented by reference TRBV11-2 and TRBJ1-1, the full variable domain reads EAGVAQSPRYKIIEKRQSVAFWCNPISGHATLYWYQQILGQGPKLLIQFQNNGVVDDSQLPKDRFSAERLKGVDSTLKIQPAKLEDSAVYLCASSPTWVGGTEAFFGQGTRLTVV.